A selection of T cell receptor beta chains follows, all from one sample in a study of metastatic and nonmetastatic thyroid tumors. TCRdb reprocessed the PCR reads via MiXCR. Of some 15,000 clones listed, around 4% are singletons. Input material: tumor tissue. These TCRs come from a female donor with papillary thyroid cancer or a benign thyroid nodule (not recorded which). Some clones in this sample may be carry-over from other donors' samples. Both conserved end residues are trimmed from each CDR3. Some rows mark clone size as missing; the rest say once, few, many or name a class of expanded clone.

. TRBV2 ASRGDSFEAF
. TRBV2 ASSGLLKIAYNEQF
. TRBV15 ATSRLAGEEQF
few TRBV7-6 ASSLEDRVGQPQH
. TRBV6-1 ASRSGNTIY
few TRBV12-3/TRBV12-4 ASSYQTGGTGELF
few TRBV12-3/TRBV12-4 ASGRDEGNTIY
. TRBV28 ASSQRDRVHEQY
. TRBV5-8 ASSRLGAPLKSEQY
. TRBV2 ASSEEGGTGASSVEDTQY
. TRBV27 ASSLAGRRVNGYT
medium-sized TRBV5-1 ASSKLGGSSYNEQF
. TRBV6-5 ASSYGGHQPQH
. TRBV9 ASSVTPSEATENTIY
. TRBV12-5 ASGLVLFGRGGICNEQF
few TRBV20-1 SARVPTEAF
medium-sized TRBV19 ASIGTEAF
. TRBV6-1 ASSYLGTSGYEQY
few TRBV10-3 AARTGDGYGYT
many TRBV5-6 ASSLGDEQY
large TRBV27 ASSFIGNTDTQY
few TRBV6-2/TRBV6-3 ASSLMGVNTGELF
few TRBV6-1 ASRETANSPLH
. TRBV6-5 ASSYPQGQSDPGELF
. TRBV19 ASLLRGTNTEAF
few TRBV7-2 ASSLAGRHTDTQY
few TRBV6-1 ASRTRETYEQY
. TRBV28 ASSTGVYT
. TRBV28 ASSPRFRGSSPLH
few TRBV4-1 ASSQDPHETGNSGNTIY
few TRBV2 ASGPRFGADTQY
few TRBV12-3/TRBV12-4 ASSIYSGSSYEQY
few TRBV7-9 ASSSAGNTEAF
few TRBV6-9 ASSGSGRGETQY
few TRBV4-2 ASSQEGKEDGYT
. TRBV19 ASSNGAAGGGETQY
. TRBV6-5 ASSNRGRGETQY
. TRBV6-1 ATSAWSGTGELF
. TRBV19 ASSKGGQIVRQPQH
few TRBV6-5 SSSSLAGGGSTDTQY
. TRBV6-1 ASIYPNRGHEQY
few TRBV20-1 SARDSRSRSTGELF
. TRBV9 ASSVTLGGSYEQY
few TRBV6-9 ASSFLAGEGNEQF
. TRBV28 ASSPRGWEQY